Each of the 9 T cell receptor beta chains below was sequenced from the same sample in a study of T cell repertoires in cytomegalovirus infection. From the reads, TCRdb called clonotypes with MiXCR, one entry per CDR3 protein. Of roughly 500,000 distinct CDR3 sequences listed, over 9% are singletons. Source material: PBMCs. All receptors derive from a human donor in good health (CMV status not recorded). Some clones in this sample may be carry-over from other donors' samples.

This clonotype turned up a few times. The CDR3 sequence: CAIRSGPTGELFF. The CDR3 bases are TGTGCCATCAGGTCAGGGCCCACCGGGGAGCTGTTTTTT. The chain carries TRBV10-3 and TRBJ2-2; the D gene is possibly TRBD1 (5 bases). V was cut by 6 bases and J by 4 bases, with 9 bases left in between. CDR3 size: 13 residues. The germline CDR1 and CDR2 sequences are ENHRY and SYGVKD.

This clonotype was counted at least ten times. The gene calls are TRBV7-8 and TRBJ1-5; D call uncertain. The CDR3 loop spans 13 amino acids. The V end lost 1 base, the J end lost 4 bases, and 5 bases lay between the germline ends. Germline CDR1 and CDR2: SGHVS and FQNEAQ. CDR3 region: CASSLGTNQPQHF. The CDR3 nucleotides are TGTGCCAGCAGCTTAGGGACGAATCAGCCCCAGCATTTT. The variable domain in full, with the rest retrieved from reference TRBV7-8 and TRBJ1-5, is GAGVSQSPRYKVAKRGQDVALRCDPISGHVSLFWYQQALGQGPEFLTYFQNEAQLDKSGLPSDRFFAERPEGSVSTLKIQRTQQEDSAVYLCASSLGTNQPQHFGDGTRLSIL.

The chain carries TRBV7-8 and TRBJ1-6; D uncertain. The germline CDR1 and CDR2 sequences are SGHVS and FQNEAQ. The CDR3 has 15 residues. The V end was cut by 1 base, the J end by 6 bases, with 10 bases between. CDR3 in DNA: TGTGCCAGCAGCTTAGACCCCGCTTTTAATTCACCCCTCCACTTT. Amino acids: CASSLDPAFNSPLHF.

This clonotype has a count of ten or more. The chain is built from TRBV10-2 and TRBJ2-2; no firm D call. Germline lookup yields CDR1 WSHSY and CDR2 SAAADI. V was trimmed by 6 bases and J by 2 bases, leaving 10 bases between them. The CDR3 totals 14 residues. Here the CDR3 DNA reads TGCGCCAGCAGCGGGTATGCAAACACCGGGGAGCTGTTTTTT. Its protein is CASSGYANTGELFF.

This clonotype was detected many times. The gene calls are TRBV7-8 and TRBJ2-4; 16 bases are a match to TRBD2. V dropped 4 bases and J dropped 9; count of bases not matched to a gene: 9. CDR3 size: 17 residues. From germline, CDR1 is SGHVS and CDR2 FQNEAQ. The CDR3 DNA sequence: TGTGCCAGCAGCTCCGGGACTAGCGGGAGGGCCGGGGTCATTCAGTACTTC. It is translated as CASSSGTSGRAGVIQYF. Full variable domain (rest looked up from reference TRBV7-8 and TRBJ2-4): GAGVSQSPRYKVAKRGQDVALRCDPISGHVSLFWYQQALGQGPEFLTYFQNEAQLDKSGLPSDRFFAERPEGSVSTLKIQRTQQEDSAVYLCASSSGTSGRAGVIQYFGAGTRLSVL.

The table lists this clonotype with many counts. The chain has TRBV7-9 and TRBJ2-1; D ambiguous. This CDR3 has 12 amino acids. V gave up 1 base and J gave up 5 bases, with 3 bases separating them. Germline values: CDR1 SEHNR, CDR2 FQNEAQ (reference sequence). CDR3 residues: CASSLGDNEQFF. The CDR3 DNA is TGTGCCAGCAGCTTAGGAGACAATGAGCAGTTCTTC. Using reference TRBV7-9 and TRBJ2-1 for the parts outside the CDR3, the full variable domain is DTGVSQNPRHKITKRGQNVTFRCDPISEHNRLYWYRQTLGQGPEFLTYFQNEAQLEKSRLLSDRFSAERPKGSFSTLEIQRTEQGDSAMYLCASSLGDNEQFFGPGTRLTVL.

This clonotype was detected ten times or more. The chain uses TRBV7-9 and TRBJ1-1; unclear D gene. The V gene lost 2 bases and the J gene lost 11 bases, with 15 bases spanning the gap. This CDR3 contains 13 residues. Looked up from germline, CDR1 is SEHNR and CDR2 is FQNEAQ (reference sequence). The chain's CDR3 is CASSLRLQKEAFF. The CDR3 nucleotides are TGTGCCAGCAGCTTACGGCTCCAAAAGGAGGCTTTCTTT.

This clonotype was seen repeatedly, ten times or more. The V call is TRBV27, the J call TRBJ1-2, with no clear D. The germline V gene has CDR1 MNHEY and CDR2 SMNVEV (reference sequence). The V end was cut by 3 bases, the J end by 7 bases, with 12 bases between. This CDR3 comprises 13 residues. CDR3: CASSFDIAGGYTF. CDR3 coding DNA: TGTGCCAGCAGTTTTGACATTGCGGGTGGCTACACCTTC.

This clonotype was picked up many times. Here the CDR3 reads CASSSVRMNTEAFF. CDR3 in DNA: TGTGCCAGCAGCTCGGTGCGAATGAACACTGAAGCTTTCTTT. The V call is TRBV5-6, the J call TRBJ1-1; no clear D gene. The CDR3 is 14 amino acids. V gave up 3 bases and J gave up 0 bases, with 9 bases separating them. The germline V gene encodes CDR1 SGHDT and CDR2 YYEEEE.